This TCR beta chain was documented in a study of OX40 agonist ivuxolimab in advanced cancers. V lost 1 base to trimming and J lost 6 bases, with 4 bases between them. The germline V gene encodes CDR1 SGHAT and CDR2 FQNNGV. The CDR3 is 12 amino acids. Data came from immunoSEQ multiplex PCR; TCRdb stores just in-frame clones and leaves some out. The data contain 80,000 to 95,000 clones, roughly 91% of them singletons. The chain employs TRBV11-2 and TRBJ2-1; no clear D gene. The TCR comes from an adult with an advanced solid tumor such as melanoma, head and neck, liver or kidney cancer. This sample comprised CD4+ or CD8+ T cells sorted from blood, obtained in a trial of the OX40 agonist ivuxolimab. The CDR3 bases are TGTGCCAGCAGCTTAGTTGGCAATGAGCAGTTCTTC. Amino acid sequence: CASSLVGNEQFF.